The T cell receptor beta chain under discussion was sequenced for a study of spatial heterogeneity in lung cancer. The sample holds many counts of this clonotype. Its antigen is unidentified. CDR1 DFQATT and CDR2 SNEGSKA come from the germline V gene (reference sequence). V lost 1 base, J lost 3 bases, and 30 bases lay in between. This CDR3 region has 20 residues. Individual TCR cDNA molecules each bore their own unique molecular identifier. In TCRdb, the 5' RACE reads were re-called with MiXCR into one record per CDR3 protein. The repertoire holds roughly 8,500 distinct CDR3 sequences, less than 10% seen once, with under 10% in the top ten. The time point here: sample taken at primary tumor resection. Samples came from about 72 TRACERx patients with untreated early-stage lung cancer. Whole-study results and caveats: Coverage of tumor T cells, an estimated figure, was roughly 7% for alpha and around 12% for beta chains. Tumor mutation counts were tracked by expanded intratumoral alpha and beta TCR counts.

The TCR sequence derives from a male donor with early-stage non-small cell lung cancer. The chain joins TRBV20-1 to TRBJ1-1; D is perhaps TRBD1 (6 bases). Sequences were derived from lung tumor tissue, sampled at surgery. CDR3 region: CSARGPGGRGPQVRDTEAFF. CDR3 in DNA: TGCAGTGCTAGAGGCCCGGGGGGGCGGGGGCCTCAGGTGAGGGACACTGAAGCTTTCTTT.